These 17 T cell receptor beta chains share one sample of origin, sequenced in a study of cytomegalovirus exposure and HLA in healthy donors (TCRdb year 2017). Library creation used the immunoSEQ multiplex PCR assay. For the multiplex PCR, a mixture combining 60 forward primers for TCR Vbeta segments and 13 reverse primers for TCR Jbeta segments was used. Entries here come from immuneACCESS through TCRdb and include only in-frame sequences with V and J called. Some clones fail to appear in such tables; in the studies checked, an unresolved V gene covers under half of the shortfall, and the cause of the remainder is unknown. This sample lists 150,000 to 200,000 clones; around four fifths were detected once. Around 1.9% of the sample is held by the ten biggest clonotypes. The sample consisted of PBMCs. The receptors stem from a man aged 18 to 29 in good health and CMV-seronegative.

This chain uses TRBV28 with TRBJ1-1, with D possibly being TRBD1 (5 bases). This CDR3 has 13 residues. Germline V lookup: CDR1 MDHEN, CDR2 SYDVKM. Between the trimmed V and J ends, which lost 4 bases and 7 bases, there was a span of 13 bases. CDR3 coding DNA: TGTGCCAGCAGTTCAGGCCCGGGGGGTGAAGCTTTCTTT. Translated: CASSSGPGGEAFF. Based on the CDR3 plus reference TRBV28 and TRBJ1-1, the full variable domain is DVKVTQSSRYLVKRTGEKVFLECVQDMDHENMFWYRQDPGLGLRLIYFSYDVKMKEKGDIPEGYSVSREKKERFSLILESASTNQTSMYLCASSSGPGGEAFFGQGTRLTVV.

The chain combines TRBV27 with TRBJ1-2, with D perhaps TRBD1 (6 bases). Germline values: CDR1 MNHEY, CDR2 SMNVEV (reference sequence). There are 15 residues in the CDR3. Deletions cut 5 bases from V and 0 bases from J, with 13 bases between. CDR3 bases: TGTGCCAGCAGTCCCATTGCAGGGGCTAACTATGGCTACACCTTC. This encodes CASSPIAGANYGYTF.

This clone has more than one count but fewer than ten. V gene TRBV7-9 combines with J gene TRBJ2-1; 8 bases match TRBD2. In germline, CDR1 is SEHNR, CDR2 FQNEAQ (reference sequence). This CDR3 contains 18 residues. With V trimmed by 5 bases and J by 3 bases, 15 bases remained unmatched. In DNA, the CDR3 is TGTGCCAGCAGCCACCCGCTCGAGCGGGAGAAGATCTACAATGAGCAGTTCTTC. Encoded protein: CASSHPLEREKIYNEQFF.

The rearrangement links TRBV5-4 to TRBJ1-1; TRBD1 aligns across 8 bases. The CDR3 has 14 residues. The germline V gene has CDR1 SGHNT and CDR2 YYREEE (reference sequence). The ends lost 3 bases at V and 4 bases at J; junction bases unmatched: 5. This chain's CDR3 is CASSYRQGRTEAFF. For the CDR3, the DNA is TGTGCCAGCAGCTACCGACAGGGGCGCACTGAAGCTTTCTTT.

The chain employs TRBV11-1 and TRBJ1-1; D possibly corresponds to TRBD1 (6 bases). This CDR3 is built from 15 residues. Trimming pared 5 bases from V and 0 bases from J, leaving 13 bases between. CDR1 and CDR2 (germline): SGHAT, FQDESV (reference sequence). Written as DNA, the CDR3 is TGTGCCAGCAGCGGGCGACAGGTCCTGAACACTGAAGCTTTCTTT. It yields the protein CASSGRQVLNTEAFF. The entire variable domain, with the rest obtained from reference TRBV11-1 and TRBJ1-1, is as follows: EAEVAQSPRYKITEKSQAVAFWCDPISGHATLYWYRQILGQGPELLVQFQDESVVDDSQLPKDRFSAERLKGVDSTLKIQPAELGDSAMYLCASSGRQVLNTEAFFGQGTRLTVV.

The chain employs TRBV5-1 and TRBJ1-5; 9 bases map to TRBD1. This CDR3 spans 15 amino acids. The trim removed 4 bases at V and 3 bases at J, leaving 5 bases unmatched. Germline V gene lookup returns CDR1 SGHRS and CDR2 YFSETQ. The CDR3 is CASSPTGGLNQPQHF. The CDR3 DNA reads TGCGCCAGCAGCCCTACAGGGGGCCTCAATCAGCCCCAGCATTTT.

In this sample, this clone turned up once. The chain couples TRBV5-5 to TRBJ2-7, with 9 bases identical to TRBD1. The CDR3 consists of 15 residues. Trimming removed 3 bases from V and 6 bases from J; junction bases left unmatched: 10. Germline V gene data show CDR1 as SGHKS and CDR2 as YYEKEE (reference sequence). CDR3 bases: TGTGCCAGCAGCTGGCCGGGACAGGGTGTTAGCGAGCAGTACTTC. The encoded protein is CASSWPGQGVSEQYF.

V gene TRBV28 combines with J gene TRBJ2-1; maybe TRBD2 (6 bases). Trimming stripped 4 bases from V and 0 bases from J, with 13 bases between. Germline lookup yields CDR1 MDHEN and CDR2 SYDVKM. CDR3 length equals 16 residues. The CDR3 reads CASSWTGLSSYNEQFF. CDR3 bases: TGTGCCAGCAGTTGGACGGGACTGAGCTCCTACAATGAGCAGTTCTTC.

V usage is TRBV28 and J usage is TRBJ1-5, with 9 bases fitting TRBD1. V lost 6 bases, J lost 6 bases, and 15 bases stayed unmatched. Germline V gene data show CDR1 as MDHEN and CDR2 as SYDVKM. The CDR3 extends over 17 amino acids. The CDR3 loop is CASRLPGGQGSSQPQHF. In DNA, the CDR3 is TGTGCCAGCAGACTCCCTGGAGGACAGGGGTCGAGTCAGCCCCAGCATTTT.

The J gene is TRBJ2-1, the V gene TRBV5-8; no clear D gene. Germline V gene data show CDR1 as SGHTS and CDR2 as YDEGEE. V was trimmed by 5 bases and J by 3 bases, leaving 9 bases between them. The CDR3 consists of 13 residues. CDR3 sequence reads: CASRNPGYNEQFF. In nucleotides, the CDR3 is TGTGCCAGCAGGAATCCGGGCTACAATGAGCAGTTCTTC.

This clone was recorded once. CDR3 nucleotides: TGCACCAGCAGCCATTCGGGGACATACTCCTACAATGAGCAGTTCTTC. Its translation is CTSSHSGTYSYNEQFF. This rearrangement joins TRBV1 to TRBJ2-1; the D call in the table, TRBD1, was not verified against the DNA. TRBV1 corresponds to a pseudogene. The CDR3 length is 16 residues.

The J gene is TRBJ1-1, the V gene TRBV5-6; D uncertain. The length of the CDR3 is 15 residues. Germline CDR1 and CDR2: SGHDT and YYEEEE. V was cut by 4 bases and J by 0 bases, with 13 bases left in between. CDR3 region: CASSRMRAMNTEAFF. The CDR3 bases are TGTGCCAGCAGCAGGATGAGGGCGATGAACACTGAAGCTTTCTTT.

This chain links TRBV10-3 with TRBJ2-1; 7 bases are a match to TRBD2. The germline V gene has CDR1 ENHRY and CDR2 SYGVKD. Germline trimming cut 11 bases from V and 8 bases from J; bases unmatched to any gene: 6. This CDR3 comprises 11 residues. CDR3 region: CAASSGDEQFF. CDR3 coding DNA: TGTGCCGCCTCTAGCGGCGATGAGCAGTTCTTC.

The rearrangement joins TRBV6-5 to TRBJ1-6; maybe TRBD1 (6 bases). CDR1 is MNHEY and CDR2 is SVGAGI in the germline V gene. V shed 4 bases and J shed 3 bases, with 13 bases lying between them. The CDR3 contains 16 residues. The CDR3 region is CASSSSRGFYNSPLHF. CDR3 nucleotide sequence: TGTGCCAGCAGTTCATCCAGGGGATTCTATAATTCACCCCTCCACTTT.

The V and J genes are TRBV4-1 and TRBJ2-2; a possible D gene is TRBD2 (6 bases). V was shortened by 4 bases and J by 7 bases, with 19 bases between the two germline ends. The CDR3 covers 16 residues. CDR1 MGHRA and CDR2 YSYEKL come from the germline V gene. This CDR3 reads CASSRGGLLPIGELFF. Written as DNA, the CDR3 is TGCGCCAGCAGCCGTGGGGGGTTGCTTCCTATCGGGGAGCTGTTTTTT.

The chain joins TRBV28 to TRBJ2-5; D remains ambiguous. With the DNA end fitting TRBJ2-7 better, the J assignment may be wrong. The germline V gene encodes CDR1 MDHEN and CDR2 SYDVKM. The CDR3 spans 11 residues. CDR3 DNA sequence: TGTGCCAGCAGTTTACGCTACGAGCAGTACTTC. Amino acid sequence: CASSLRYEQYF.

This clone was detected a few times. This chain connects TRBV9 to TRBJ2-1, with TRBD2 as a possible D gene (6 bases). Germline CDR1 reads SGDLS; CDR2 reads YYNGEE. The CDR3 is 12 amino acids. Trimming cost V 0 bases and J 9 bases, with 7 bases left between them. This CDR3 reads CASSVVSGEQFF. CDR3 bases: TGTGCCAGCAGCGTAGTTAGCGGTGAGCAGTTCTTC.